This T cell receptor (beta chain) was recorded in a study of blood T cell repertoires in COVID-19. Study context: The United States, Italy and Spain were the sources of the acute and convalescent COVID-19 samples. PBMCs, B-cell-depleted T cells, or T cells were the source of the cDNA or gDNA that made up the material.

The germline gives CDR1 SGDLS, CDR2 YYNGEE. Trimming removed 0 bases at V and 3 bases at J, with 9 bases between. CDR3 length: 14 amino acids. In the source study's methods: Estimated nucleated cell counts came from reference gene primer amplification. Measured with immunoSEQ multiplex PCR; TCRdb has only the in-frame clones, and not every one. The DNA gave D and trimming, while V, J and clone size come from that table. This sample has tens of thousands of clones; more than 70% occur once, and the top ten carry over 6.5%. V and J are TRBV9 and TRBJ2-5; perhaps TRBD1 as D (6 bases). Sequencing input: peripheral blood. The sequence was obtained from a man aged 60 to 69 with acute or convalescent COVID-19. The CDR3 DNA reads as TGTGCCAGCAGCGTAGGCTACAGGGAAGAGACCCAGTACTTC. It codes for CASSVGYREETQYF.